This T cell receptor (beta chain) stems from a study of CD8 T cells in ankylosing spondylitis. TCRdb redid the calling of the 5' RACE reads with MiXCR, one entry per CDR3 protein. Counted here are 300,000 to 350,000 distinct CDR3 sequences, 11% occurring once; the ten biggest clones make up around 10%. Trimming cost V 7 bases and J 4 bases; bases outside gene matches: 7. CDR3 length: 14 residues. Germline V gives CDR1 MNHEY, CDR2 SMNVEV (reference sequence). This clonotype was counted ten times or more. Sequencing input: blood, either unsorted or a sorted T cell fraction (not recorded which). The rearrangement joins TRBV27 to TRBJ2-1; 7 nucleotides align to TRBD2. The TCR comes from a female donor with ankylosing spondylitis or in good health (not recorded which). The CDR3 region is CASTVSGVYNEQFF. The CDR3 coding sequence is TGTGCCAGCACCGTCAGCGGGGTATACAATGAGCAGTTCTTC.